One sample yielded the 9 T cell receptor beta chains listed below, sequenced in a study of T-cell reconstitution after alpha-beta-depleted transplantation in children. A TCRbeta library incorporating unique molecular identifiers was prepared. TCRdb analysed the PCR reads with MiXCR anew, one entry per CDR3 protein. Of about 200,000 distinct CDR3 sequences in the sample, roughly 6.5% were seen once. The sample consisted of PBMCs, taken before TCRalphabeta/CD19-depleted stem cell transplant. All receptors come from a girl younger than two with combined immunodeficiency, due to receive a stem cell transplant.

In the case of this clonotype: A much larger clone differs by one base, so this may be a read error. For the CDR3, the DNA is TGCAGTGCTAGAGATCGGGTCGAGGACGAGCAGTTCTTC. Translated: CSARDRVEDEQFF. The V gene is TRBV20-1, the J gene TRBJ2-1; no clear D gene. Germline CDR1 DFQATT, CDR2 SNEGSKA (reference sequence). Trimming shortened V by 0 bases and J by 10 bases, and 13 bases separated the two germline ends. The CDR3 extends over 13 amino acids.

This clonotype came up many times. The V gene is TRBV27, the J gene TRBJ2-6; D ambiguous. This CDR3 has 15 residues. Trimming shortened V by 0 bases and J by 1 base, and 4 bases separated the two germline ends. Germline V gene data show CDR1 as MNHEY and CDR2 as SMNVEV (reference sequence). Here the CDR3 DNA reads TGTGCCAGCAGTTTATCTGCTTCTGGGGCCAACGTCCTGACTTTC. Amino acid sequence: CASSLSASGANVLTF. The whole variable domain, filled in from reference TRBV27 and TRBJ2-6, reads EAQVTQNPRYLITVTGKKLTVTCSQNMNHEYMSWYRQDPGLGLRQIYYSMNVEVTDKGDVPEGYKVSRKEKRNFPLILESPSPNQTSLYFCASSLSASGANVLTFGAGSRLTVL.

This clonotype showed up many times. This rearrangement joins TRBV20-1 to TRBJ2-3; D is perhaps TRBD2 (6 bases). This CDR3 has 16 amino acids. The germline CDR1 and CDR2 sequences are DFQATT and SNEGSKA (reference sequence). The V gene lost 0 bases and the J gene lost 2 bases, with 15 bases spanning the gap. CDR3 in amino acids: CSARDGAGWITDTQYF. The CDR3 coding sequence is TGCAGTGCTAGAGATGGTGCGGGGTGGATCACAGATACGCAGTATTTT.

This clonotype was counted many times. The chain uses TRBV7-6 and TRBJ1-3; TRBD1 matches at 7 bases. This CDR3 spans 13 amino acids. The germline V gene has CDR1 SGHVS and CDR2 FNYEAQ. The junction had 5 bases not matched to a gene; V was cut back by 8 bases and J by 4 bases. CDR3 amino acids: CASGRQGGNTIYF. DNA of the CDR3: TGTGCCAGCGGTCGACAGGGCGGAAACACCATATATTTT.

This clonotype occurred many times. The chain has TRBV20-1 and TRBJ1-1, with D possibly being TRBD1 (5 bases). V was pared by 3 bases and J by 3 bases, with 14 bases between. Per the germline V gene, CDR1 is DFQATT and CDR2 is SNEGSKA (reference sequence). The CDR3 spans 14 residues. As DNA, the CDR3 is TGCAGTGCTAGCCTATTTCGAGGGGACACTGAAGCTTTCTTT. It is translated as CSASLFRGDTEAFF.

This clonotype was seen many times. The chain links TRBV27 to TRBJ2-5, with TRBD1 matching 8 bases. This CDR3 region has 14 residues. Trimming at V came to 6 bases and at J to 4 bases, leaving 7 bases not matched to a gene. Germline CDR1 MNHEY, CDR2 SMNVEV (reference sequence). The CDR3 reads CASSDRGFPETQYF. In DNA form, the CDR3 reads TGTGCCAGCAGCGACAGGGGCTTTCCAGAGACCCAGTACTTC.

The DNA of the CDR3 is TGCGCCAGCAGCCGGGGAAAGGGGCGAGACATTCAGTACTTC. Residues: CASSRGKGRDIQYF. This chain connects TRBV23-1 to TRBJ2-4; D could derive from TRBD1 or TRBD2 (5 bases each). TRBV23-1 is placed among ORFs of uncertain function. Trimming took 6 bases from V and 8 from J, leaving 17 bases between them. The CDR3 runs 14 residues.

This clonotype was observed many times. This chain joins TRBV27 and TRBJ2-7; TRBD2 matches at 11 bases. CDR3 length equals 14 residues. Germline assignment: CDR1 MNHEY and CDR2 SMNVEV (reference sequence). Trimming removed 3 bases from V and 3 bases from J; junction bases left unmatched: 1. CDR3 bases: TGTGCCAGCAGTTTGACTAGCGGGAACTACGAGCAGTACTTC. Residues: CASSLTSGNYEQYF.

The V gene is TRBV7-2, the J gene TRBJ2-5; D may match TRBD1 or TRBD2 (5 bases each). Trimming cost V 2 bases and J 5 bases, with 18 bases left between them. The CDR3 runs to 16 residues. From germline, CDR1 is SGHTA and CDR2 FQGNSA. The CDR3 region is CASSLSTFLGEETQYF. In DNA, the CDR3 is TGTGCCAGCAGCTTAAGTACTTTTCTGGGGGAGGAGACCCAGTACTTC.